This T cell receptor (beta chain) was sequenced for a study of T cell clonotyping in hematopoietic cell transplantation. Study background: Recipient samples before transplant were obtained post-cytoreduction.

The time point was: recipient sample about 28 days before transplant, after cytoreduction. The study's findings and limits: At the given depth, recipient repertoires were over 95% de novo clonotypes. Pathologically expanded recipient clonotypes increased progressively from day 30 to day 180 as diversity fell.

Points on this clone: Its antigen is still unknown.

Measured with immunoSEQ multiplex PCR; TCRdb has only the in-frame clones, and not every one. The data show 35,000 to 50,000 clones, with about 85% seen just once and about 3% held by the top ten. Trimming cost V 5 bases and J 4 bases; bases outside gene matches: 4. This CDR3 comprises 14 residues. The germline V gene has CDR1 SGHTA and CDR2 FQGNSA. The receptor comes from a man in his fifties or sixties with acute myeloid leukemia. Some clones in this sample may be carry-over from other donors' samples. The sample here was peripheral blood mononuclear cells, taken before stem cell transplant. The V gene is TRBV7-2, the J gene TRBJ1-1; 10 nucleotides align to TRBD1. CDR3 protein: CASSRQGASTEAFF. CDR3 DNA sequence: TGTGCCAGCAGCAGACAGGGGGCTAGCACTGAAGCTTTCTTT.